The sequence of this TCR beta chain was determined in a study of T-cell memory formation after mild COVID-19. J lost 4 bases, V lost 5 bases, and 6 bases had no gene match. There are 14 residues in the CDR3. TCRdb re-analysed the 5' RACE reads in MiXCR, keeping a single row per CDR3 protein. The top ten clones hold approximately 20% of a sample with 200,000 to 300,000 distinct CDR3 sequences, over 15% of them seen once. Sample share makes this clonotype medium-sized. The chain recombines TRBV12-3 or TRBV12-4 with TRBJ2-7; 9 bases map to TRBD2. Sequences were obtained from PBMCs or a T cell subset sorted from them (not recorded which). This sequence originates from a man younger than 35 who had mild COVID-19 (a few samples of this study predate the infection). Cell type and time point are not known. As DNA, the CDR3 is TGTGCCAGCAGTACCGGGACTAGCTTTTACGAGCAGTACTTC. Protein product: CASSTGTSFYEQYF.